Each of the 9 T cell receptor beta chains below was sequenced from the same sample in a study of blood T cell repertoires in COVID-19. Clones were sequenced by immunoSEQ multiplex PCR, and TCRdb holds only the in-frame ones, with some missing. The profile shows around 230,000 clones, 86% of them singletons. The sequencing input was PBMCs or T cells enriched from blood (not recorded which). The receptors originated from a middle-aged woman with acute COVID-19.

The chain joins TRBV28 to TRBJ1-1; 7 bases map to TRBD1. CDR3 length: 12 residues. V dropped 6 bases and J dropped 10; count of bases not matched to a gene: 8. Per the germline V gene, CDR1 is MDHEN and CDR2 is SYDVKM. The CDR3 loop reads CASSQGGRGAFF. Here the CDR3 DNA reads TGTGCCAGCAGCCAGGGGGGAAGAGGAGCTTTCTTT.

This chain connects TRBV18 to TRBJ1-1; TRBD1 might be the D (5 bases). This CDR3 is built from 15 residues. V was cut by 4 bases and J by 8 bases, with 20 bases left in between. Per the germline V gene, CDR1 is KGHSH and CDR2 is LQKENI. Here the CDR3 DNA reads TGTGCCAGCTCACTTGGACTAGGCCTGGGGGACGAAGCTTTCTTT. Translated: CASSLGLGLGDEAFF.

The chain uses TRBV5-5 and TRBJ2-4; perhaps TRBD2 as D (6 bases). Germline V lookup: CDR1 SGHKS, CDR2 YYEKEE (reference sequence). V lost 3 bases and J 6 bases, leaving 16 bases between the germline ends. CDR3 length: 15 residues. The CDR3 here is CASSWTGEEVNIQYF. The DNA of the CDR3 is TGTGCCAGCAGCTGGACGGGGGAAGAAGTAAACATTCAGTACTTC.

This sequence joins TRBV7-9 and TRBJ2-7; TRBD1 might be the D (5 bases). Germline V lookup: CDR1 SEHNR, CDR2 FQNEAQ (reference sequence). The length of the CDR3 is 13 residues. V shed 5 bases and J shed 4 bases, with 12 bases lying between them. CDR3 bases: TGTGCCAGCAGCGCTTCAGGGTTATACGAGCAGTACGTC. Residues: CASSASGLYEQYV.

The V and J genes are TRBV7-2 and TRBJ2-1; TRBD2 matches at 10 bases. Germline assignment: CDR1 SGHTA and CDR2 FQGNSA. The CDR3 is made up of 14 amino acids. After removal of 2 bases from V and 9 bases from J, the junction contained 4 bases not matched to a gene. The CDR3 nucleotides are TGTGCCAGCAGCTTACTAGCGGGGGCTAGTGAGCAGTTCTTC. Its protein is CASSLLAGASEQFF.

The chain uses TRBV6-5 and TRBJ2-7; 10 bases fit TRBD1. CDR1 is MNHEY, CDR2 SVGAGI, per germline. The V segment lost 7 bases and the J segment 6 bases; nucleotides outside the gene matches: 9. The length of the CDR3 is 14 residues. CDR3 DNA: TGTGCCAGCACCCTGGACAGGGGGAGTGGCGAGCAGTACTTC. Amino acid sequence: CASTLDRGSGEQYF.

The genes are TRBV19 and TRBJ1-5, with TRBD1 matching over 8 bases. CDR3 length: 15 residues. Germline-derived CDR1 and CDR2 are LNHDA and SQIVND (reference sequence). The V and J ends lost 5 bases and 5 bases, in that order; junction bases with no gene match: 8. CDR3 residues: CASSVTGDNDQPQHF. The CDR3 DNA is TGTGCCAGTAGTGTGACAGGGGATAATGATCAGCCCCAGCATTTT.

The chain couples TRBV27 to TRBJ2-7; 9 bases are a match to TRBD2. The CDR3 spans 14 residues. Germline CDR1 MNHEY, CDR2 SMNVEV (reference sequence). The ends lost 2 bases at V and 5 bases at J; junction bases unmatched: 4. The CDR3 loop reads CASSLGGGGNEQYF. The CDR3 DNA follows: TGTGCCAGCAGTTTAGGCGGGGGGGGGAACGAGCAGTACTTC.

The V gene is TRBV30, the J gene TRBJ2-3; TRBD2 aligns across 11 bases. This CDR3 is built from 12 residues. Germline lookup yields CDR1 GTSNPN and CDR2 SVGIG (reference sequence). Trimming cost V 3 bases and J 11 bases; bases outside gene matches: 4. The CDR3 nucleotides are TGTGCCTGGAGGGAAGGACTAGCGGGGCAGTATTTT. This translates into CAWREGLAGQYF.